This T cell receptor beta chain originates from a study of regulatory and conventional T cells in RAG deficiency. Study observations and caveats: RAG-deficient patients showed markedly lower Shannon entropy and higher Simpson indices than control T-cell subsets. In Omenn syndrome, Treg and Tconv repertoires overlapped >75%. Omenn syndrome and CID/AS patients had 85 to 100-fold fewer unique Treg TCR beta sequences, versus roughly 10-fold elsewhere. Sorted Omenn CD25-high CD127-low cells may not be bona fide Tregs.

The germline V gene encodes CDR1 MGHRA and CDR2 YSYEKL. There are 15 residues in the CDR3. Trimming cost V 0 bases and J 5 bases, with 13 bases left between them. Concerning this clone itself: Its antigen is not known.

Conventional CD4+ T cells were sorted from blood as CD25-low CD127-high cells. Measured with immunoSEQ multiplex PCR; TCRdb has only the in-frame clones, and not every one. The sample consists of more than 7,000 clones, around 94% of them appearing once. Sequencing used CD4+ effector T cells sorted from blood. The clonotype was recovered from a human donor with RAG deficiency presenting as severe combined immunodeficiency. The J gene is TRBJ2-5, the V gene TRBV4-1; no clear D gene. The CDR3 is CASSQDPPPSETQYF. The CDR3 nucleotides read TGCGCCAGCAGCCAAGATCCGCCGCCGTCGGAGACCCAGTACTTC.